Listed below are T cell receptor beta chains from one sample, sequenced in a study of T-cell memory formation after mild COVID-19. TCRdb itself ran the 5' RACE reads through MiXCR, one entry per CDR3 protein. The sample comprises 580,000 or so distinct CDR3 sequences, 17% of which are singletons, and around 8.1% rests with the top ten. Specimen: PBMCs or a T cell subset sorted from them (not recorded which). These receptors all stem from an adult woman who had mild COVID-19 (a few samples of this study predate the infection). Cell type and time point are not known. CDR3s include the opening cysteine and the closing phenylalanine or tryptophan.

j_gene,v_gene,CDR3aa
TRBJ1-4,TRBV12-3/TRBV12-4,CASSPRTGAREKLFF
TRBJ2-2,TRBV27,CASSLSGARNTGELFF
TRBJ1-6,TRBV11-3,CASSNNSPLHF
TRBJ1-2,TRBV27,CASSPGTGGRIYGYTF
TRBJ2-1,TRBV27,CASSLFGEFNDEQFF
TRBJ2-1,TRBV12-3/TRBV12-4,CASSFSVQEQFF
TRBJ1-5,TRBV7-9,CASSLEGTGKQPQHF
TRBJ2-3,TRBV5-1,CASSIGLAASTDTQYF
TRBJ2-1,TRBV4-1,CASSQALAGLNSYNEQFF
TRBJ1-5,TRBV15,CATSRDRGQEQPQHF
TRBJ2-3,TRBV6-4,CASSDGREGSTDTQYF
TRBJ1-1,TRBV5-1,CASSLAMGNTEAFF
TRBJ1-2,TRBV12-3/TRBV12-4,CASSLEERFGYTF
TRBJ1-3,TRBV24-1,CATPAGGCFGNTIYF
TRBJ2-2,TRBV4-1,CASSLYIPLTGELFF
TRBJ2-3,TRBV24-1,CATSSAGTGSTDTQYF
TRBJ1-3,TRBV7-6,CASSARDRDSGNTIYF
TRBJ2-1,TRBV4-1,CASSQEGAWSSYNEQFF
TRBJ2-7,TRBV7-9,CASSLSHEQYF
TRBJ2-7,TRBV5-5,CASSLAGAGGPNEQYF
TRBJ2-1,TRBV29-1,CSVEDLGNQHGEQFF
TRBJ1-1,TRBV9,CASSVEPGGTEAFF
TRBJ2-4,TRBV5-5,CASSPRTGTGAKNIQYF